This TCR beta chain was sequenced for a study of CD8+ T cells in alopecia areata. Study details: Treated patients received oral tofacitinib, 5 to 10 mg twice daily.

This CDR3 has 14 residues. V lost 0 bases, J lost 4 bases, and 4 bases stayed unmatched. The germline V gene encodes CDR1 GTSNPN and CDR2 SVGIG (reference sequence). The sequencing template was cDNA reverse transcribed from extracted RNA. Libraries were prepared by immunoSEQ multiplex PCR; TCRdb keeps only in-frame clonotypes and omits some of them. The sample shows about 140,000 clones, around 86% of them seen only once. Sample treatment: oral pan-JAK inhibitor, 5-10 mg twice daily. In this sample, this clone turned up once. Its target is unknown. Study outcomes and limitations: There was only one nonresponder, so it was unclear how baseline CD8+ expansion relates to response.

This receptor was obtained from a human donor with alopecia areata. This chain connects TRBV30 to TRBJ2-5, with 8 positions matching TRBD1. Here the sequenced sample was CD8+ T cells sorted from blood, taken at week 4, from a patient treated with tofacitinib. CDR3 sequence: CAWSVSGGGETQYF. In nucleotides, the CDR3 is TGTGCCTGGAGTGTGTCAGGGGGCGGAGAGACCCAGTACTTC.